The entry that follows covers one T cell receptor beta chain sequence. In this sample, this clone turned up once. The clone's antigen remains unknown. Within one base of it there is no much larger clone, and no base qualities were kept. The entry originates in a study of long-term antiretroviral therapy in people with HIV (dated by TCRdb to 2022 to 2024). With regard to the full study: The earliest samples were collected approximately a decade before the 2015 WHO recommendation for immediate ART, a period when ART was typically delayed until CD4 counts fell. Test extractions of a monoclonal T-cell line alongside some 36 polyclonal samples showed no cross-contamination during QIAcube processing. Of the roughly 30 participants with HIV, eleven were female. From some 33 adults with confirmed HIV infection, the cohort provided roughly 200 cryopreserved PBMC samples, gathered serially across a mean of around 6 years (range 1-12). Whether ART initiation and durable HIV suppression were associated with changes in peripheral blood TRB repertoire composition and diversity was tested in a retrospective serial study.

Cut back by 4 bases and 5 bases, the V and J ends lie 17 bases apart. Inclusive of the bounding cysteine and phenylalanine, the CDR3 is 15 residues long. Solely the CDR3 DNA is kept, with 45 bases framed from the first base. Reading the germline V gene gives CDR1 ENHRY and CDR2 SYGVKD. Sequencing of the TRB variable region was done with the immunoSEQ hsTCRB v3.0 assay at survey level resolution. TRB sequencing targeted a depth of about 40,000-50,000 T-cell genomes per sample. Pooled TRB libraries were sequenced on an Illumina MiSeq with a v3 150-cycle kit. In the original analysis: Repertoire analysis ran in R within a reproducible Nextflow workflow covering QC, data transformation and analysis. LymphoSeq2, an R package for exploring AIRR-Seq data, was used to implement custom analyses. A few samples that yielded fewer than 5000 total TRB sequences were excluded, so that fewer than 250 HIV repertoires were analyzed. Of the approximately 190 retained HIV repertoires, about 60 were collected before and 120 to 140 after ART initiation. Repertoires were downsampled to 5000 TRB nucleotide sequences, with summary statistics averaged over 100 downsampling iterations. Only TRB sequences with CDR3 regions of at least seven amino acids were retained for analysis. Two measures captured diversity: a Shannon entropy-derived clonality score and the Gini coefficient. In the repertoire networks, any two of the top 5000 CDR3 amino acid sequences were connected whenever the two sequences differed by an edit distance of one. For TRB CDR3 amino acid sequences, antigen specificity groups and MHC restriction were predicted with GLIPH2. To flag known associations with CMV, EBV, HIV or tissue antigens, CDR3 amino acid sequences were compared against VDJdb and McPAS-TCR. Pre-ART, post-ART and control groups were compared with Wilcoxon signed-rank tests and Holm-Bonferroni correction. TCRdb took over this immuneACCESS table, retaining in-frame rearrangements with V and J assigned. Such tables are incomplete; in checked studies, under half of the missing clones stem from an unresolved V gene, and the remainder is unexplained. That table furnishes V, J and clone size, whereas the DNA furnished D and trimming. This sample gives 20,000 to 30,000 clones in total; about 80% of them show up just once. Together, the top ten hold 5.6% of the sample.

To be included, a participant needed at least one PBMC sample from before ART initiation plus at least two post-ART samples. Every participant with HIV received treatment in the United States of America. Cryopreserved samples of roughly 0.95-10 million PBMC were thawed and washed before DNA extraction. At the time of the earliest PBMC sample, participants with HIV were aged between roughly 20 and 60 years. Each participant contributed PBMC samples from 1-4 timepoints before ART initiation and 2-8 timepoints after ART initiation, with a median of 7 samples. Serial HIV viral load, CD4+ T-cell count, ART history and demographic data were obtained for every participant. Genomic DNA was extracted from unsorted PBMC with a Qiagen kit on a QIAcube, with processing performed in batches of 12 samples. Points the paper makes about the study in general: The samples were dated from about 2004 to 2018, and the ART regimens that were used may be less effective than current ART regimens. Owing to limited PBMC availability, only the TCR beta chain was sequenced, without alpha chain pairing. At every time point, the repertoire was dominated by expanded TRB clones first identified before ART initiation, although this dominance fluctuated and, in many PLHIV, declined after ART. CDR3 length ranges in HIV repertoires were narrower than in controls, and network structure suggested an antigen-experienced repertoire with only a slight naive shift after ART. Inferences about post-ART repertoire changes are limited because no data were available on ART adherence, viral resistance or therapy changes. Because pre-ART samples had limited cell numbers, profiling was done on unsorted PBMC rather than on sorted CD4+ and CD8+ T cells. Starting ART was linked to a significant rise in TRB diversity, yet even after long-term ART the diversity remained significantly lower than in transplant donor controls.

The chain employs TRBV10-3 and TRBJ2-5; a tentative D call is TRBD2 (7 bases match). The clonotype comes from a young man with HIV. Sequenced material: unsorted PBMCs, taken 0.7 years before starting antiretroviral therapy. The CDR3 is CAISGEGGARETQYF. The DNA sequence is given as TGTGCCATCAGTGGAGAGGGGGGGGCGAGGGAGACCCAGTACTTC.